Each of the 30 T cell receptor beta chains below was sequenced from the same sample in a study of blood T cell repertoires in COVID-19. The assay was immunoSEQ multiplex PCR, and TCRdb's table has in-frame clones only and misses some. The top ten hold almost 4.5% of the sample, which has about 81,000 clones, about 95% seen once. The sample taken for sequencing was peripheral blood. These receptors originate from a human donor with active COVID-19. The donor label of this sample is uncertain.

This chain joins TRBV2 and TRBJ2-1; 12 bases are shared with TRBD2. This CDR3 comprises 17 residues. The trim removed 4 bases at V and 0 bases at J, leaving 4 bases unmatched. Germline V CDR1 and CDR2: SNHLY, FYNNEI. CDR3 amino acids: CASSVTSGGPSYNEQFF. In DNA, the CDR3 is TGTGCCAGCAGTGTGACTAGCGGGGGCCCCTCCTACAATGAGCAGTTCTTC. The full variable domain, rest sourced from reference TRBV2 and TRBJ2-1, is EPEVTQTPSHQVTQMGQEVILRCVPISNHLYFYWYRQILGQKVEFLVSFYNNEISEKSEIFDDQFSVERPDGSNFTLKIRSTKLEDSAMYFCASSVTSGGPSYNEQFFGPGTRLTVL.

The CDR3 spells CASSQAPGLALNEQYF. CDR3 in DNA: TGTGCCAGCAGCCAAGCTCCCGGACTAGCTTTAAACGAGCAGTACTTC. The rearrangement links TRBV3-1 (or the pseudogene TRBV3-2) to TRBJ2-7; TRBD2 agrees at 8 bases. Germline CDR1 is LGHDT and CDR2 is YNNKEL (reference sequence). Losses at the gene ends were 1 base for V and 5 bases for J; bases not matched to a gene: 10. CDR3 length: 16 residues.

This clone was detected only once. The CDR3 is CASSTYTGELFF. The CDR3 DNA follows: TGTGCCAGCAGTACATACACCGGGGAGCTGTTTTTT. The chain combines TRBV6-2 or TRBV6-3 with TRBJ2-2; D is uncertain. The CDR3 sequence is 12 residues long. Trimming left V 5 bases short and J 3 bases short, with 4 bases between. Per germline, CDR1 MNHEY and CDR2 SVGEGT.

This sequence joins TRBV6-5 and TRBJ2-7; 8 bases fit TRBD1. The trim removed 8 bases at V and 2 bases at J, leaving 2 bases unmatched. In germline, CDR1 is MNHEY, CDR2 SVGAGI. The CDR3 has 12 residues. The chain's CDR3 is CASRDRPYEQYF. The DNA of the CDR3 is TGTGCCAGCCGGGACAGGCCCTACGAGCAGTACTTC.

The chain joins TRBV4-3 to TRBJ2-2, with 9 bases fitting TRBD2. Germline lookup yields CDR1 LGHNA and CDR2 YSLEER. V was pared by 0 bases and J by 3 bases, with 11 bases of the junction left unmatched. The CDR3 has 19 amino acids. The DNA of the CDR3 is TGCGCCAGCAGCCAAGAACCTAGCGGGATCGACCGCTACACCGGGGAGCTGTTTTTT. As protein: CASSQEPSGIDRYTGELFF.

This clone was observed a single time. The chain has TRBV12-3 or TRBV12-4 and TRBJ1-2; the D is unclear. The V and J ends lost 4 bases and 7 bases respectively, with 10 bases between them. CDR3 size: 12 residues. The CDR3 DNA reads TGTGCCAGCAGTTCCGCCGGTTCTGGCTACACCTTC. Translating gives CASSSAGSGYTF.

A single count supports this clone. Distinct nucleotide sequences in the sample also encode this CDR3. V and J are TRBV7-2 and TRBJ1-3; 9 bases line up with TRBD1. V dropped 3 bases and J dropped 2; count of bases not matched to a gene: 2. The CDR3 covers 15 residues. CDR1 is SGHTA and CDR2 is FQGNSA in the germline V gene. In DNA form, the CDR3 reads TGTGCCAGCAGCTTGGACAGGGGAACTGGAAACACCATATATTTT. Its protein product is CASSLDRGTGNTIYF.

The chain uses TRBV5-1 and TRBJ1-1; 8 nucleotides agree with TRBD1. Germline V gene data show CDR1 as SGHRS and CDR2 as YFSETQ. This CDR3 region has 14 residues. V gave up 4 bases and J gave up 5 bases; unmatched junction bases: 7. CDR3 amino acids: CASSGGQGLTEAFF. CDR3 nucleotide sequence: TGCGCCAGCAGCGGAGGACAGGGTTTGACTGAAGCTTTCTTT.

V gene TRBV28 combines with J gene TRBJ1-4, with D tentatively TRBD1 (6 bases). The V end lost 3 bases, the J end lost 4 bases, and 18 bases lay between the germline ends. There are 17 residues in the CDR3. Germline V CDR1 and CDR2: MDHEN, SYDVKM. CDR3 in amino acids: CASSFSFGTRLNEKLFF. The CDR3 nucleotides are TGTGCCAGCAGTTTCTCCTTCGGGACAAGACTTAATGAAAAACTGTTTTTT.

The CDR3 DNA sequence: TGTGCCAGCAGCGGGGGGCAGGGGGCCTACGAGCAGTACTTC. Residues: CASSGGQGAYEQYF. This chain uses TRBV11-3 with TRBJ2-7; the D gene is possibly TRBD1 (7 bases). This CDR3 region has 14 residues. Germline loops: CDR1 SGHNT, CDR2 YENEEA. V was pared by 5 bases and J by 2 bases, with 13 bases between.

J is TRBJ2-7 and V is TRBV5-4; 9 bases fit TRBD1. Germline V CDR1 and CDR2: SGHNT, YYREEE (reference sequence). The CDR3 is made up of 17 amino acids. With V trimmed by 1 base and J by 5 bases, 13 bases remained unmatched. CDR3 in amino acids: CASSLTGGPAPQNEQYF. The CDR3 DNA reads TGTGCCAGCAGCTTGACAGGGGGCCCGGCCCCACAGAACGAGCAGTACTTC.

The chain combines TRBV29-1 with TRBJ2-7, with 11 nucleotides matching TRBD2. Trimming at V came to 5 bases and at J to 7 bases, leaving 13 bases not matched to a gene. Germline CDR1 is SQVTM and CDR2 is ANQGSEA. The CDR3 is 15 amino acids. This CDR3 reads CSVQIAGGPSGEQYF. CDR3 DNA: TGCAGCGTTCAAATAGCGGGAGGGCCCTCGGGGGAGCAGTACTTC.

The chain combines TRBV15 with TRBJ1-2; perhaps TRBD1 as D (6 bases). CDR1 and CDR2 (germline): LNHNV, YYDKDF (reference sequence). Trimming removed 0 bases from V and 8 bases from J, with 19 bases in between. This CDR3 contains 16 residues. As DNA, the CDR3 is TGTGCCACCAGCAGAGATCGGGCAGCAGGGGTCGGAGGCTACACCTTC. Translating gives CATSRDRAAGVGGYTF.

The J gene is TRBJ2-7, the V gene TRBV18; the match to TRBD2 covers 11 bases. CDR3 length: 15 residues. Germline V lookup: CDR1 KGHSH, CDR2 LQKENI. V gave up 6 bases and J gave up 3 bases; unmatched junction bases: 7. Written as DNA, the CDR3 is TGTGCCAGCTCCCCTAGCGGGAGGACCTTCTACGAGCAGTACTTC. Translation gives CASSPSGRTFYEQYF.

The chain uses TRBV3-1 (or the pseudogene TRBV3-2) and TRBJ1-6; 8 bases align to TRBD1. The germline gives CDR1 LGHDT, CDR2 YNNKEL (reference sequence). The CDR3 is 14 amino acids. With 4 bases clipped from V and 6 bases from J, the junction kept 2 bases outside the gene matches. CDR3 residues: CASSRTGRNSPLHF. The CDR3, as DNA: TGTGCCAGCAGCCGGACAGGGCGTAATTCACCCCTCCACTTT.

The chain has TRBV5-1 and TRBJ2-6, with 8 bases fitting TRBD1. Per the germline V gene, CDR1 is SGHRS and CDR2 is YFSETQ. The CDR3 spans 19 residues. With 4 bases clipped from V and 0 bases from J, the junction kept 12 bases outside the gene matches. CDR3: CASSPRAGRGLSGANVLTF. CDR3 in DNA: TGCGCCAGCAGCCCGCGGGCGGGCAGGGGGCTCTCTGGGGCCAACGTCCTGACTTTC.

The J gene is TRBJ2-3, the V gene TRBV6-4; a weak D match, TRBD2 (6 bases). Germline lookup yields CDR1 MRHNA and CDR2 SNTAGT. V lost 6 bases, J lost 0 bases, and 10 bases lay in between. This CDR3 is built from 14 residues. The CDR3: CASSWDSSTDTQYF. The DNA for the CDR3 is TGTGCCAGCAGCTGGGACTCTAGCACAGATACGCAGTATTTT.

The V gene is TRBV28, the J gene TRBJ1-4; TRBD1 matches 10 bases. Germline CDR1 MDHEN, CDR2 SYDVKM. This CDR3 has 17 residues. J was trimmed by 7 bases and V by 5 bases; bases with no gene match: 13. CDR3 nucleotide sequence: TGTGCCAGCAGTCCAGGAATCCGGGACAGGGGATTTGAAAAACTGTTTTTT. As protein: CASSPGIRDRGFEKLFF.

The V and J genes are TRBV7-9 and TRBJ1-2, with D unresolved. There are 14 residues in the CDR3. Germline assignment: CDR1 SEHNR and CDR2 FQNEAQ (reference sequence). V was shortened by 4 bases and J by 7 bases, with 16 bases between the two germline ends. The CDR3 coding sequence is TGTGCCAGCAGCTCCAACCTTCTCGGAGTTGGCTACACCTTC. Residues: CASSSNLLGVGYTF.

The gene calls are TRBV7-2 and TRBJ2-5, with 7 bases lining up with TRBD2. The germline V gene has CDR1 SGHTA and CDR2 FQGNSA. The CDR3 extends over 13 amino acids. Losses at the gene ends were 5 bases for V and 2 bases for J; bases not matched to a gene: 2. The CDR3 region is CASSKAGQETQYF. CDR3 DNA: TGTGCCAGCAGCAAAGCGGGGCAAGAGACCCAGTACTTC.

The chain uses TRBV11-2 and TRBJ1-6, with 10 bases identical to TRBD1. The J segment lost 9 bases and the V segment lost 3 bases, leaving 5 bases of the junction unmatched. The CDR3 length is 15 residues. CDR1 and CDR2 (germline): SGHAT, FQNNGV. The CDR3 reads CASSFSGTGVSPLHF. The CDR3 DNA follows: TGTGCCAGCAGCTTCTCCGGGACAGGGGTTTCACCCCTCCACTTT.

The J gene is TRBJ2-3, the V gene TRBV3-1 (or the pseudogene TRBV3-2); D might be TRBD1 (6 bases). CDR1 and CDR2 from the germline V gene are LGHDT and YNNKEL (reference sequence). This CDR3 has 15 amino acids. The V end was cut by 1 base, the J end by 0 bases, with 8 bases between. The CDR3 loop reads CASSQGGGSTDTQYF. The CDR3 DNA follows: TGTGCCAGCAGCCAAGGAGGGGGAAGCACAGATACGCAGTATTTT.

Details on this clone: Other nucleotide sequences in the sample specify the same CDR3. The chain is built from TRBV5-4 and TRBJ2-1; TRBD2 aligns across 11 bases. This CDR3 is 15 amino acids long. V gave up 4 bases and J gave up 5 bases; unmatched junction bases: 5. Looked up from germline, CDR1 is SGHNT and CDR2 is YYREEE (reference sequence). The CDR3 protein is CASSPGTSGNNEQFF. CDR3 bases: TGTGCCAGCAGCCCTGGGACTAGCGGAAACAATGAGCAGTTCTTC.

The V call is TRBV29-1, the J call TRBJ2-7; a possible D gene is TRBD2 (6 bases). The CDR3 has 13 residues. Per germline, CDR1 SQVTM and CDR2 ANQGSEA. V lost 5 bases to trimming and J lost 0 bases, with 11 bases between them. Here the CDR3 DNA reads TGCAGCGTTCCGGGACTCAGCTCCTACGAGCAGTACTTC. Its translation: CSVPGLSSYEQYF.

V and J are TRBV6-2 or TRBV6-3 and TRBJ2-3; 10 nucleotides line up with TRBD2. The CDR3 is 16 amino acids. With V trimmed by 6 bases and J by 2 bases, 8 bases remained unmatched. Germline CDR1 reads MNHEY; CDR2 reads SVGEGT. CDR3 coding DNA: TGTGCCAGCAGCCCCCTAGCGGGGGACTACACAGATACGCAGTATTTT. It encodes CASSPLAGDYTDTQYF.

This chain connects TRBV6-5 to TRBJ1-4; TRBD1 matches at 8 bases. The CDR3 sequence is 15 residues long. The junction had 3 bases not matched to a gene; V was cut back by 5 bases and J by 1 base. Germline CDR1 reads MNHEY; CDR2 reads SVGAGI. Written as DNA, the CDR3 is TGTGCCAGCAGTCCAACAGGGGGAACTAATGAAAAACTGTTTTTT. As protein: CASSPTGGTNEKLFF.

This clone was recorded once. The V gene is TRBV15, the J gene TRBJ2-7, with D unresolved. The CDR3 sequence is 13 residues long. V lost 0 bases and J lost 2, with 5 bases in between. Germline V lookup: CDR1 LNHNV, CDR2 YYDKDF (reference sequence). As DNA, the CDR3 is TGTGCCACCAGCAGAGACGTTCCCTACGAGCAGTACTTC. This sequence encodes CATSRDVPYEQYF. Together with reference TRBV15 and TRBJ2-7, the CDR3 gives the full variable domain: DAMVIQNPRYQVTQFGKPVTLSCSQTLNHNVMYWYQQKSSQAPKLLFHYYDKDFNNEADTPDNFQSRRPNTSFCFLDIRSPGLGDTAMYLCATSRDVPYEQYFGPGTRLTVT.

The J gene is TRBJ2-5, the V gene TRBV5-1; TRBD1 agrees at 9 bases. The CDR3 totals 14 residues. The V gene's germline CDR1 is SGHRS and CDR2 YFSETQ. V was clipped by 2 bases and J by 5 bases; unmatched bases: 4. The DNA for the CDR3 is TGCGCCAGCAGCTTAACAGGGGGCAGGGAGACCCAGTACTTC. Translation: CASSLTGGRETQYF.

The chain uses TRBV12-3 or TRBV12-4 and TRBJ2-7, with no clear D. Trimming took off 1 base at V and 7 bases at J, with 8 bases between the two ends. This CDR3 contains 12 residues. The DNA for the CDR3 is TGTGCCAGCAGTTTAGTTGGTGAGGAGCAGTACTTC. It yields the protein CASSLVGEEQYF.

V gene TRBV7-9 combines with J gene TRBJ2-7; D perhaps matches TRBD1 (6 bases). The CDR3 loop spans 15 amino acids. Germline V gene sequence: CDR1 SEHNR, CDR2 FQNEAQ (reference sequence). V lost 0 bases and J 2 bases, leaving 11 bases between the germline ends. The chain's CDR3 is CASSLAGRGAYEQYF. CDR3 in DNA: TGTGCCAGCAGCTTAGCTGGCAGGGGAGCCTACGAGCAGTACTTC.